The 27 T cell receptor beta chains below all came from one sample that was sequenced in a study of Graves' ophthalmopathy and Graves' hyperthyroidism. RNA transcripts were the template, and TCR beta CDR3 regions were amplified from them. Investigators did first-round RT-PCR with HTBI primers, then second-round multiplex PCR. Each CDR3 protein gets one entry after TCRdb re-called the multiplex PCR reads with MiXCR. The sample holds about half a million distinct CDR3 sequences; approximately 15% are singletons and the top ten take 9.8%. Sequenced: blood. The origin of the receptors is a woman aged 30 to 39 with Graves' ophthalmopathy.

This clonotype has a handful of counts. This chain uses TRBV19 with TRBJ2-6; D is perhaps TRBD2 (6 bases). This CDR3 has 19 residues. CDR1 and CDR2 (germline): LNHDA, SQIVND (reference sequence). Trimming removed 7 bases from V and 0 bases from J, with 22 bases in between. The DNA for the CDR3 is TGTGCCAGTACCCCCGTGGGGGGACGTCTTAACTCTGGGGCCAACGTCCTGACTTTC. It translates to CASTPVGGRLNSGANVLTF.

This clonotype has a count of ten or more. The chain employs TRBV4-3 and TRBJ1-5; no clear D gene. The germline gives CDR1 LGHNA, CDR2 YSLEER. The ends were cut back, 3 bases at V and 0 bases at J, with 9 bases in the middle. The CDR3 is 15 residues long. Written as DNA, the CDR3 is TGCGCCAGCAGCCACACAGTCTATAGCAATCAGCCCCAGCATTTT. Amino acid sequence: CASSHTVYSNQPQHF.

This clonotype was counted ten times or more. The chain couples TRBV28 to TRBJ1-2; 7 bases align to TRBD1. The J segment lost 6 bases and the V segment lost 4 bases, leaving 8 bases of the junction unmatched. The CDR3 spans 14 residues. The V gene's germline CDR1 is MDHEN and CDR2 SYDVKM. CDR3 protein: CASSSDRDRDGYTF. CDR3 in DNA: TGTGCCAGCAGTTCAGACAGGGATCGTGATGGCTACACCTTC.

This clonotype was detected many times. A much larger clone sits a single nucleotide away, making a read error possible. The chain couples TRBV12-3 or TRBV12-4 to TRBJ2-3; no clear D gene. CDR3 length: 14 residues. V gave up 4 bases and J gave up 0 bases, with 8 bases separating them. CDR3 region: CASSSVTSTDTQYF. The CDR3 nucleotides are TGTGCCAGCAGTTCCGTGACTAGCACAGATACGCAGTATTTT.

J is TRBJ2-7 and V is TRBV6-1, with a tentative D call TRBD2 (6 bases). Germline CDR1 MNHNS, CDR2 SASEGT. This CDR3 is 11 amino acids long. V lost 4 bases to trimming and J lost 7 bases, with 8 bases between them. CDR3 sequence reads: CASSGAGEQYF. The CDR3 DNA reads as TGTGCCAGCAGTGGGGCGGGGGAGCAGTACTTC.

This clonotype was counted many times. The chain joins TRBV6-5 to TRBJ1-2, with 9 nucleotides matching TRBD1. The CDR3 runs 15 residues. Germline loops: CDR1 MNHEY, CDR2 SVGAGI. Trimming removed 1 base from V and 4 bases from J; junction bases left unmatched: 4. The chain's CDR3 is CASSYLQGAVYGYTF. The DNA for the CDR3 is TGTGCCAGCAGTTACTTACAGGGGGCGGTCTATGGCTACACCTTC.

This clonotype was recorded a few times. The J gene is TRBJ1-5, the V gene TRBV11-2, with 7 bases matching TRBD1. V lost 4 bases and J lost 0; bases outside the gene matches: 6. The CDR3 is made up of 16 amino acids. Per germline, CDR1 SGHAT and CDR2 FQNNGV. The CDR3 DNA reads as TGTGCCAGCAGCTCTGGACAGGTCTATAGCAATCAGCCCCAGCATTTT. Translation gives CASSSGQVYSNQPQHF.

This clonotype was seen many times. The chain recombines TRBV30 with TRBJ1-1; possible D gene TRBD1, 6 bases. CDR1 and CDR2 (germline): GTSNPN, SVGIG (reference sequence). V lost 3 bases and J 7 bases, leaving 18 bases between the germline ends. The CDR3 totals 14 residues. The CDR3 loop reads CAWRKGQRVDEAFF. The CDR3 DNA sequence: TGTGCCTGGAGAAAAGGACAGAGAGTTGATGAAGCTTTCTTT.

This clonotype was counted a few times. The junction departs from the called germline gene at one end, perhaps through a read error. This sequence joins TRBV20-1 and TRBJ1-6; D gene ambiguous. Germline lookup yields CDR1 DFQATT and CDR2 SNEGSKA (reference sequence). The CDR3 consists of 14 residues. The CDR3 sequence is CSAREPTPNSLLHF. The CDR3 coding sequence is TGCAGTGCTAGAGAACCGACTCCTAATTCACTCCTCCACTTT.

The CDR3 DNA reads as TGTGCCAGCAGTGAAGGAGCGGACTACGAGCAGTACTTC. Protein: CASSEGADYEQYF. The chain joins TRBV6-1 to TRBJ2-7; D is perhaps TRBD2 (5 bases). V lost 1 base to trimming and J lost 3 bases, with 7 bases between them. Germline V gives CDR1 MNHNS, CDR2 SASEGT. CDR3 length: 13 amino acids.

This clonotype was detected many times. V gene TRBV6-4 combines with J gene TRBJ1-5; D perhaps matches TRBD1 (6 bases). This CDR3 contains 19 residues. V lost 8 bases to trimming and J lost 6 bases, with 32 bases between them. Germline V gives CDR1 MRHNA, CDR2 SNTAGT. The chain's CDR3 is CASAFRVAGDLRSSQPQHF. CDR3 DNA: TGTGCCAGCGCCTTCAGAGTGGCAGGGGACCTTAGGTCGAGTCAGCCCCAGCATTTT.

Here the CDR3 DNA reads TGTGCCAGCAGTGATGGGACAGGGAGGGAGACCCAGTACTTC. Translation: CASSDGTGRETQYF. V is TRBV2 and J is TRBJ2-5; 9 nucleotides line up with TRBD1. Looked up from germline, CDR1 is SNHLY and CDR2 is FYNNEI. This CDR3 is 14 amino acids long. Trimming at V came to 3 bases and at J to 5 bases, leaving 4 bases not matched to a gene.

This clonotype was counted ten times or more. The rearrangement joins TRBV7-9 to TRBJ1-2; 8 bases match TRBD1. V lost 2 bases and J lost 2; bases outside the gene matches: 4. The CDR3 loop spans 15 amino acids. The germline V gene has CDR1 SEHNR and CDR2 FQNEAQ (reference sequence). CDR3: CASSLNRGENYGYTF. In nucleotides, the CDR3 is TGTGCCAGCAGCTTAAACAGGGGGGAAAACTATGGCTACACCTTC.

The chain is built from TRBV7-8 and TRBJ1-5; 9 bases align to TRBD1. In germline, CDR1 is SGHVS, CDR2 FQNEAQ. This CDR3 contains 16 residues. The J segment lost 0 bases and the V segment lost 5 bases, leaving 5 bases of the junction unmatched. CDR3 sequence reads: CASSHYRGPSNQPQHF. CDR3 DNA: TGTGCCAGCAGCCATTACAGGGGGCCTAGCAATCAGCCCCAGCATTTT.

The genes are TRBV27 and TRBJ2-6; D gene unclear. CDR1 is MNHEY, CDR2 SMNVEV, per germline (reference sequence). The CDR3 sequence is 15 residues long. The V and J ends lost 5 bases and 0 bases respectively, with 8 bases between them. This CDR3 is CASSTPRSGANVLTF. CDR3 in DNA: TGTGCCAGCAGTACCCCCCGCTCTGGGGCCAACGTCCTGACTTTC.

In this sample, this clonotype turned up many times. The CDR3 coding sequence is TGCGCCAGCAGCCAAGGGAAGAAACATCAGCCCCAGCATTTT. Its translation: CASSQGKKHQPQHF. This rearrangement joins TRBV4-1 to TRBJ1-5, with D unresolved. V dropped 1 base and J dropped 5 bases, with 9 bases sitting between them. Germline loops: CDR1 MGHRA, CDR2 YSYEKL. The CDR3 has 14 amino acids.

This clonotype came up many times. The chain uses TRBV6-2 or TRBV6-3 and TRBJ2-7; 15 positions agree with TRBD2. J lost 4 bases, V lost 1 base, and 11 bases had no gene match. The germline CDR1 and CDR2 sequences are MNHEY and SVGEGT. The CDR3 contains 19 residues. The CDR3 DNA sequence: TGTGCCAGCAGTTACTTGTATTATGGGACTAGCGGGAGGAGTTACGAGCAGTACTTC. This codes for CASSYLYYGTSGRSYEQYF.

This clonotype was seen at least ten times. V is TRBV28 and J is TRBJ1-2; D might be TRBD1 (5 bases). The germline gives CDR1 MDHEN, CDR2 SYDVKM. The CDR3 runs to 14 residues. V lost 6 bases and J 8 bases, leaving 19 bases between the germline ends. The CDR3 here is CASRSGTLLRGYTF. The CDR3 DNA reads TGTGCCAGCAGGTCCGGGACTTTACTTCGAGGCTACACCTTC.

There are many counts of this clonotype. The chain is built from TRBV20-1 and TRBJ1-1; possible D gene TRBD1, 6 bases. This CDR3 region has 15 residues. Trimming pared 0 bases from V and 6 bases from J, leaving 17 bases between. Germline V gene lookup returns CDR1 DFQATT and CDR2 SNEGSKA (reference sequence). The CDR3 loop is CSARDQGGGRAEAFF. DNA for the CDR3: TGCAGTGCTAGAGATCAGGGAGGGGGTAGGGCTGAAGCTTTCTTT.

This clonotype came up a few times. A much larger clone lies a single base off, so this may be a read error. V usage is TRBV4-1 and J usage is TRBJ2-2; D assignment may be TRBD1 or TRBD2 (5 bases each). Germline assignment: CDR1 MGHRA and CDR2 YSYEKL. The CDR3 has 14 residues. DNA for the CDR3: TGCGCCAGCAGCCAAGAAGTGGACACCGGGGAGCTGTGTTTT. Its translation: CASSQEVDTGELCF.

At least ten counts were recorded for this clonotype. One end of the junction varies from germline; a read error may be responsible. The V gene is TRBV2, the J gene TRBJ2-4, with D possibly TRBD2 on 6 matching bases. CDR1 and CDR2 from the germline V gene are SNHLY and FYNNEI. CDR3 size: 14 residues. The chain's CDR3 is CASSEVTSWGIKYF. In DNA, the CDR3 is TGTGCCAGCAGTGAAGTAACTAGCTGGGGCATTAAGTACTTC.

This clonotype came up many times. This chain links TRBV12-3 or TRBV12-4 with TRBJ2-7; no clear D gene. Trimming took 3 bases from V and 2 from J, leaving 11 bases between them. This CDR3 comprises 14 residues. CDR3 protein: CASSFAWEPYEQYF. The CDR3 DNA reads TGTGCCAGCAGTTTTGCTTGGGAACCCTACGAGCAGTACTTC.

This clonotype was counted at least ten times. The chain carries TRBV6-9 and TRBJ2-5; TRBD1 might be the D (6 bases). This CDR3 spans 16 amino acids. The V gene lost 7 bases and the J gene lost 3 bases, with 21 bases spanning the gap. Per the germline V gene, CDR1 is MNHGY and CDR2 is SVAAGI. The CDR3 is CASTLYPGRGEETQYF. The CDR3 DNA reads TGTGCCAGCACACTCTACCCGGGCAGGGGTGAAGAGACCCAGTACTTC.

This clonotype was counted at least ten times. The V call is TRBV6-1, the J call TRBJ2-5; D gene uncertain. The CDR3 extends over 16 amino acids. V lost 6 bases and J 5 bases, leaving 22 bases between the germline ends. CDR1 and CDR2 (germline): MNHNS, SASEGT. The CDR3 nucleotides read TGTGCCAGCAGAACCGCGATTTGGGCGTCCCAGGAGACCCAGTACTTC. Amino acid sequence: CASRTAIWASQETQYF.

This clonotype was found many times. The V call is TRBV24-1, the J call TRBJ2-3; 10 bases map to TRBD1. The CDR3 extends over 15 amino acids. Germline V gives CDR1 KGHDR, CDR2 SFDVKD. The V and J ends lost 3 bases and 3 bases, in that order; junction bases with no gene match: 2. This CDR3 reads CATSDRDRGTDTQYF. The CDR3 nucleotides are TGTGCCACCAGTGATCGGGACAGGGGAACAGATACGCAGTATTTT.

This clonotype was found a few times. CDR3: CASSLASGNSNTGELFF. For the CDR3, the DNA is TGTGCCAGCAGCTTAGCTAGCGGGAATTCGAACACCGGGGAGCTGTTTTTT. This chain connects TRBV13 to TRBJ2-2, with TRBD2 matching over 9 bases. CDR1 is PRHDT, CDR2 FYEKMQ, per germline (reference sequence). The length of the CDR3 is 17 residues. The junction had 3 bases not matched to a gene; V was cut back by 1 base and J by 0 bases.

This clonotype was seen at least ten times. The CDR3 reads CASSPNSNTEAFF. The DNA of the CDR3 is TGCGCCAGCAGCCCGAACTCGAACACTGAAGCTTTCTTT. The chain is built from TRBV5-1 and TRBJ1-1; D is uncertain. Trimming took 4 bases from V and 1 from J, leaving 8 bases between them. Germline V lookup: CDR1 SGHRS, CDR2 YFSETQ. The length of the CDR3 is 13 residues.